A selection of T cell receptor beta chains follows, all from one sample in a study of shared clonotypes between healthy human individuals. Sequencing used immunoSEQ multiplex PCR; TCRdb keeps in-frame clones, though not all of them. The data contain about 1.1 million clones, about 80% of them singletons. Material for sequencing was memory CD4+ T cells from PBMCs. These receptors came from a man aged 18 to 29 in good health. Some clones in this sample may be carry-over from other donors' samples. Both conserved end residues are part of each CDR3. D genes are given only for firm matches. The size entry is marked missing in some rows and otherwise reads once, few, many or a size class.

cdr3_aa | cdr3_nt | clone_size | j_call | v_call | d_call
CASSLGGTNSNQPQHF | TGTGCCAGCAGCTTGGGGGGGACAAATAGCAATCAGCCCCAGCATTTT | - | TRBJ1-5 | TRBV7-9 | -
CASSFPGNTIYF | TGTGCCAGCAGTTTTCCTGGAAACACCATATATTTT | once | TRBJ1-3 | TRBV6-1 | -
CASSDLTGGRGTGELFF | TGTGCCAGCAGCGATCTGACAGGGGGTCGTGGCACCGGGGAGCTGTTTTTT | - | TRBJ2-2 | TRBV2 | TRBD1
CASSPTGNYGYTF | TGTGCCAGCAGCCCGACAGGGAACTATGGCTACACCTTC | few | TRBJ1-2 | TRBV28 | TRBD1
CASSLVRDNLYEQYF | TGTGCCAGCAGCTTAGTCCGGGACAACCTCTACGAGCAGTACTTC | - | TRBJ2-7 | TRBV11-1 | -
CASSQRVGELFF | TGCGCCAGCAGCCAACGTGTCGGGGAGCTGTTTTTT | - | TRBJ2-2 | TRBV4-1 | -
CATTGPAGNTEAFF | TGTGCCACCACAGGGCCCGCGGGGAACACTGAAGCTTTCTTT | - | TRBJ1-1 | TRBV2 | -
CASSLTDSSYNEQFF | TGCGCCAGCAGCTTGACTGACAGCTCCTACAATGAGCAGTTCTTC | - | TRBJ2-1 | TRBV5-1 | -
CASTSTSGSYGYTF | TGCGCCAGCACCTCGACAAGTGGAAGCTATGGCTACACCTTC | once | TRBJ1-2 | TRBV5-1 | -
CASCEDRECLSEQFF | TGTGCCAGCTGCGAGGACAGGGAGTGTTTGAGTGAGCAGTTCTTC | - | TRBJ2-1 | TRBV28 | TRBD1
CASSAIRREGRRSTDTQYF | TGCGCCAGCAGCGCCATTCGGCGGGAGGGCCGGAGGAGCACAGATACGCAGTATTTT | - | TRBJ2-3 | TRBV4-1 | TRBD2
CSASLGNTIYF | TGCAGTGCTAGTCTGGGAAACACCATATATTTT | once | TRBJ1-3 | TRBV20-1 | -
CSAIAHTGNTIYF | TGCAGCGCGATTGCCCATACTGGAAACACCATATATTTT | - | TRBJ1-3 | TRBV29-1 | -
CASSESGHDYGYTF | TGCGCCAGCAGTGAGTCCGGGCACGACTATGGCTACACCTTC | few | TRBJ1-2 | TRBV10-1 | -
CASSEGRGQGGRRELFF | TGTGCCAGCAGTGAAGGCCGAGGGCAGGGGGGTAGAAGGGAGCTGTTTTTT | - | TRBJ2-2 | TRBV2 | -
CASTFFRDVGTDTQYF | TGTGCCAGCACCTTTTTCCGGGACGTAGGGACAGATACGCAGTATTTT | many | TRBJ2-3 | TRBV28 | -
CASSEVEDRLYEQYF | TGTGCCAGCAGTGAGGTAGAGGACAGGTTGTACGAGCAGTACTTC | - | TRBJ2-7 | TRBV2 | TRBD1
CASSVAVASGRVNTGELFF | TGTGCCAGCAGCGTAGCGGTGGCTAGCGGGAGGGTTAACACCGGGGAGCTGTTTTTT | - | TRBJ2-2 | TRBV9 | TRBD2
CASTTSGVGSAYEQYF | TGTGCCAGTACGACTAGCGGGGTCGGATCGGCCTACGAGCAGTACTTC | - | TRBJ2-7 | TRBV19 | TRBD2
CASSQEISYTGELFF | TGCGCCAGCAGCCAAGAAATATCTTACACCGGGGAGCTGTTTTTT | - | TRBJ2-2 | TRBV4-3 | -
CAWSVGSVRGDIQYF | TGTGCCTGGAGTGTAGGTTCCGTTAGAGGGGACATTCAGTACTTC | many | TRBJ2-4 | TRBV30 | -
CASSPEWGGYTF | TGTGCCAGCAGCCCAGAATGGGGTGGCTACACCTTC | - | TRBJ1-2 | TRBV7-3 | -
CASSQGTASGELFF | TGTGCCAGCAGCCAAGGGACGGCTTCGGGTGAGCTGTTTTTT | - | TRBJ2-2 | TRBV4-2 | -
CASIERVLNTEAFF | TGTGCCAGCATCGAGCGTGTGTTGAACACTGAAGCTTTCTTT | - | TRBJ1-1 | TRBV2 | -
CASTPSGGEYEQYF | TGCGCCAGCACCCCCTCGGGGGGCGAGTACGAGCAGTACTTC | - | TRBJ2-7 | TRBV5-1 | -
CASRAGGNYEQYF | TGTGCCAGTCGGGCGGGTGGAAACTACGAGCAGTACTTC | - | TRBJ2-7 | TRBV6-5 | -
CASRRRDGSTDTQYF | TGTGCCAGCAGGAGACGGGACGGAAGCACAGATACGCAGTATTTT | - | TRBJ2-3 | TRBV2 | -
CASSALSPRELAGDTQYF | TGTGCCAGCAGTGCCCTATCTCCGCGGGAGCTGGCGGGAGATACGCAGTATTTT | few | TRBJ2-3 | TRBV6-1 | TRBD2
CASSKRIGTGGSGANVLTF | TGCGCCAGCAGCAAAAGGATCGGGACAGGGGGTTCTGGGGCCAACGTCCTGACTTTC | few | TRBJ2-6 | TRBV4-3 | TRBD1
CASSLAGGPIYGYTF | TGTGCCAGCAGCTTGGCAGGGGGCCCTATCTATGGCTACACCTTC | few | TRBJ1-2 | TRBV5-4 | TRBD1
CASSRGGIYGYTF | TGCGCCAGCTCGAGGGGGGGCATCTATGGCTACACCTTC | - | TRBJ1-2 | TRBV5-1 | -
CASSPSGGRDLDTEAFF | TGCGCCAGCAGCCCATCCGGGGGAAGGGACTTGGACACTGAAGCTTTCTTT | - | TRBJ1-1 | TRBV4-1 | -
CASSAYSTGNQPQHF | TGTGCCAGCTCAGCCTATTCGACAGGGAATCAGCCCCAGCATTTT | - | TRBJ1-5 | TRBV18 | TRBD1
CATSRAGYEQYF | TGTGCCACCAGCAGAGCGGGTTACGAGCAGTACTTC | - | TRBJ2-7 | TRBV15 | -
CASSGTGTGAEAFF | TGCGCCAGCAGCGGGACCGGGACAGGAGCCGAAGCTTTCTTT | once | TRBJ1-1 | TRBV5-1 | TRBD1
CASSFSGQGPWPQHF | TGTGCCAGCAGTTTTTCCGGACAGGGGCCCTGGCCCCAGCATTTT | - | TRBJ1-5 | TRBV27 | TRBD1
CASSLRGEKLFF | TGTGCCAGCAGTTTGCGGGGTGAAAAACTGTTTTTT | - | TRBJ1-4 | TRBV27 | -
CASSPYLTGIQETQYF | TGTGCCAGCAGCCCCTACCTTACGGGTATCCAAGAGACCCAGTACTTC | - | TRBJ2-5 | TRBV11-2 | -
CATSRDYRSGYGYTF | TGTGCCACCAGCAGAGATTACAGGTCGGGCTATGGCTACACCTTC | - | TRBJ1-2 | TRBV15 | -
CASSEAKAHTIYF | TGTGCCAGCAGTGAAGCGAAAGCACACACCATATATTTT | - | TRBJ1-3 | TRBV6-1 | -
CASSQEWREGRGDTQYF | TGCGCCAGCAGCCAAGAATGGCGGGAGGGCCGAGGAGATACGCAGTATTTT | - | TRBJ2-3 | TRBV4-3 | TRBD2
CASSLASTDTQYF | TGTGCCAGCAGCTTAGCCAGCACAGATACGCAGTATTTT | - | TRBJ2-3 | TRBV11-3 | -
CASKGSVTDTQYF | TGTGCCAGCAAGGGCTCCGTCACAGATACGCAGTATTTT | - | TRBJ2-3 | TRBV28 | -
CASSSRTKPHNEQFF | TGTGCCAGCAGCTCGAGGACAAAACCCCACAATGAGCAGTTCTTC | - | TRBJ2-1 | TRBV11-1 | -
CASSLVGGPSSGNTIYF | TGTGCCAGCAGTTTAGTTGGGGGGCCTAGCTCTGGAAACACCATATATTTT | once | TRBJ1-3 | TRBV28 | -
CAISDPSSGRASYEQYF | TGTGCCATCAGTGACCCCTCCAGCGGGAGGGCCTCCTACGAGCAGTACTTC | - | TRBJ2-7 | TRBV10-3 | TRBD2
CASSPSGRRLYNEQFF | TGTGCCAGCAGCCCTAGCGGGAGGCGCCTCTACAATGAGCAGTTCTTC | few | TRBJ2-1 | TRBV5-6 | TRBD2
CASSPAAGSGYTF | TGTGCCAGCAGCCCAGCCGCGGGGAGTGGCTACACCTTC | - | TRBJ1-2 | TRBV7-3 | -
CASSVQETNYGYTF | TGTGCCAGCAGCGTCCAGGAGACTAACTATGGCTACACCTTC | - | TRBJ1-2 | TRBV9 | -
CASSLDRLDYEQYF | TGTGCCAGCAGCTTAGATCGGTTAGACTACGAGCAGTACTTC | - | TRBJ2-7 | TRBV11-3 | -
CASTQGQEAYYGYTF | TGTGCCAGCACCCAAGGACAGGAGGCATACTATGGCTACACCTTC | - | TRBJ1-2 | TRBV6-5 | TRBD1
CASTLSGTAKINQHF | TGTGCCAGCACCCTTTCCGGGACAGCTAAGATTAACCAGCATTTT | once | TRBJ1-5 | TRBV28 | TRBD1
CASRSPRASPQETQYF | TGTGCCAGCAGGTCGCCGCGGGCCTCGCCCCAAGAGACCCAGTACTTC | many | TRBJ2-5 | TRBV28 | -
CASSSGQGVRNTEAFF | TGCGCCAGCAGCTCCGGACAGGGGGTACGGAACACTGAAGCTTTCTTT | - | TRBJ1-1 | TRBV5-1 | TRBD1